These 29 T cell receptor beta chains came from one sample sequenced in a study of immune characteristics of hereditary and idiopathic chronic pancreatitis. Chronic pancreatitis tissue was collected during total pancreatectomy with islet autotransplantation. TCRdb's copy holds only in-frame clones and misses some; the assay was immunoSEQ multiplex PCR. The sample holds some 15,000 clones, less than 75% seen once. Input material: pancreas tissue with hereditary chronic pancreatitis. Receptors were obtained from a human donor with chronic pancreatitis.

The chain employs TRBV2 and TRBJ1-6; tentatively, D is TRBD1 (5 bases). Germline V gene sequence: CDR1 SNHLY, CDR2 FYNNEI. V dropped 4 bases and J dropped 7 bases, with 11 bases sitting between them. This CDR3 has 14 amino acids. The DNA of the CDR3 is TGTGCCAGCAGTGTAGGGGAAGGAAATTCACCCCTCCACTTT. It specifies CASSVGEGNSPLHF.

This chain uses TRBV29-1 with TRBJ1-2; D perhaps matches TRBD1 (5 bases). Germline CDR1 reads SQVTM; CDR2 reads ANQGSEA. CDR3 size: 12 residues. The V end lost 6 bases, the J end lost 7 bases, and 15 bases lay between the germline ends. Written as DNA, the CDR3 is TGCAGCGTGACTCAGGGAGCTGGTGGCTACACCTTC. This translates into CSVTQGAGGYTF. Full variable domain (rest looked up from reference TRBV29-1 and TRBJ1-2): SAVISQKPSRDICQRGTSLTIQCQVDSQVTMMFWYRQQPGQSLTLIATANQGSEATYESGFVIDKFPISRPNLTFSTLTVSNMSPEDSSIYLCSVTQGAGGYTFGSGTRLTVV.

This clone ranks as medium-sized (0.01 to 0.1%). The V gene is TRBV19, the J gene TRBJ1-2; a weak D match, TRBD1 (6 bases). CDR1 is LNHDA and CDR2 is SQIVND in the germline V gene (reference sequence). V lost 4 bases, J lost 6 bases, and 21 bases lay in between. CDR3 length: 16 residues. CDR3 nucleotide sequence: TGTGCCAGTAGTAATATTCGGGGGCGCGGGCTTGATGGCTACACCTTC. Amino acid sequence: CASSNIRGRGLDGYTF.

This chain connects TRBV7-2 to TRBJ1-1; 7 bases match TRBD1. The V segment lost 1 base and the J segment 1 base; nucleotides outside the gene matches: 0. CDR3 length: 14 amino acids. CDR1 and CDR2 (germline): SGHTA, FQGNSA. The CDR3, as DNA: TGTGCCAGCAGCTTAGGACAGGGGAACACTGAAGCTTTCTTT. This translates into CASSLGQGNTEAFF.

The chain has TRBV11-3 and TRBJ2-3; 7 positions match TRBD2. V lost 5 bases and J lost 3; bases outside the gene matches: 8. The germline V gene has CDR1 SGHNT and CDR2 YENEEA. The CDR3 has 15 residues. CDR3 nucleotides: TGTGCCAGCAGCCAAAGGACGGGGGGTACAGATACGCAGTATTTT. Its translation is CASSQRTGGTDTQYF.

The CDR3 is CASSLWIGAGDYGYTF. The CDR3 DNA reads TGTGCCAGCAGCTTATGGATTGGGGCAGGGGACTATGGCTACACCTTC. The V gene is TRBV7-2, the J gene TRBJ1-2; D may be TRBD1 (6 bases). CDR3 length: 16 amino acids. Germline V CDR1 and CDR2: SGHTA, FQGNSA. V was trimmed by 2 bases and J by 3 bases, leaving 16 bases between them.

V gene TRBV5-1 combines with J gene TRBJ2-2; D not resolved. V lost 1 base to trimming and J lost 4 bases, with 11 bases between them. This CDR3 is built from 15 residues. Germline V lookup: CDR1 SGHRS, CDR2 YFSETQ. CDR3 coding DNA: TGCGCCAGCAGCTTGCGGCAGGCGATCACCGGGGAGCTGTTTTTT. It codes for CASSLRQAITGELFF.

In nucleotides, the CDR3 is TGCGCCAGCGGACCTGGGGCCAACGTCCTGACTTTC. Amino acids: CASGPGANVLTF. The chain is built from TRBV5-1 and TRBJ2-6; D is ambiguous. The CDR3 spans 12 residues. Germline V CDR1 and CDR2: SGHRS, YFSETQ. Trimming pared 7 bases from V and 2 bases from J, leaving 4 bases between. Using reference TRBV5-1 and TRBJ2-6 for the parts outside the CDR3, the full variable domain is KAGVTQTPRYLIKTRGQQVTLSCSPISGHRSVSWYQQTPGQGLQFLFEYFSETQRNKGNFPGRFSGRQFSNSRSEMNVSTLELGDSALYLCASGPGANVLTFGAGSRLTVL.

As regards this clone: The sample carries other DNA sequences with the same CDR3. J is TRBJ2-3 and V is TRBV28; D is undetermined. This CDR3 region has 13 residues. Per germline, CDR1 MDHEN and CDR2 SYDVKM. V lost 7 bases and J lost 4, with 12 bases in between. In DNA, the CDR3 is TGTGCCAGCAAGCTGCAAATATCAGATACGCAGTATTTT. Translating it yields CASKLQISDTQYF.

This clone was detected once. This rearrangement joins TRBV27 to TRBJ2-7; no clear D gene. CDR1 and CDR2 from the germline V gene are MNHEY and SMNVEV (reference sequence). V dropped 8 bases and J dropped 2 bases, with 13 bases sitting between them. This CDR3 region has 13 residues. The CDR3, as DNA: TGTGCCAGCGGGCCTCGCGCGGCCTACGAGCAGTACTTC. Translating it yields CASGPRAAYEQYF.

The chain employs TRBV15 and TRBJ2-2, with a tentative D call TRBD2 (6 bases). Trimming cost V 3 bases and J 0 bases, with 8 bases left between them. This CDR3 comprises 15 residues. The germline V gene has CDR1 LNHNV and CDR2 YYDKDF (reference sequence). The CDR3 region has the DNA TGTGCCACCAGCAGTGGGGGGACGAACACCGGGGAGCTGTTTTTT. Translated, it gives CATSSGGTNTGELFF.

The J gene is TRBJ1-1, the V gene TRBV30, with a possible D match to TRBD1 (6 bases). CDR3 length: 14 residues. Trimming removed 7 bases at V and 2 bases at J, with 17 bases between. Per germline, CDR1 GTSNPN and CDR2 SVGIG (reference sequence). The CDR3 DNA reads TGTGCCTCGACTGGACAGAGGGTCAACACTGAAGCTTTCTTT. Its protein is CASTGQRVNTEAFF.

Written as DNA, the CDR3 is TGTGCCAGCAGCCAAAATATAGCGGGAGACCCCTACAATGAGCAGTTCTTC. Encoded protein: CASSQNIAGDPYNEQFF. The chain uses TRBV4-2 and TRBJ2-1; TRBD2 agrees at 9 bases. This CDR3 has 17 amino acids. After removal of 2 bases from V and 2 bases from J, the junction contained 7 bases not matched to a gene. Germline V lookup: CDR1 LGHNA, CDR2 YNFKEQ.

The chain joins TRBV21-1 to TRBJ2-7; TRBD2 was called by the table and not checked on the DNA. TRBV21-1 counts as a pseudogene. CDR3 size: 14 residues. CDR3 region: CASRLGGLPYEQYF. The CDR3 DNA reads as TGTGCCAGCAGGTTGGGAGGGTTACCCTACGAGCAGTACTTC.

The CDR3 nucleotides read TGTGCCAGCAGCCAAGTGGGAAACTCCTACGAGCAGTACTTC. This codes for CASSQVGNSYEQYF. The chain combines TRBV4-2 with TRBJ2-7; no clear D gene. Germline-derived CDR1 and CDR2 are LGHNA and YNFKEQ. The CDR3 runs to 14 residues. Trimming pared 1 base from V and 0 bases from J, leaving 7 bases between.

The chain carries TRBV7-3 and TRBJ2-1; a weak D match, TRBD2 (6 bases). V was clipped by 0 bases and J by 3 bases, with 12 bases between them. This CDR3 contains 16 residues. Germline V gene lookup returns CDR1 SGHTA and CDR2 FQGTGA. The DNA for the CDR3 is TGTGCCAGCAGCTTAACAAATAGCGGAAACTACAATGAGCAGTTCTTC. It yields the protein CASSLTNSGNYNEQFF.

The chain links TRBV11-1 to TRBJ2-3; D may be TRBD2 (6 bases). In germline, CDR1 is SGHAT, CDR2 FQDESV (reference sequence). Trimming cost V 6 bases and J 0 bases, with 13 bases left between them. The CDR3 has 15 amino acids. CDR3 bases: TGTGCCAGCAGTCGAAGCGGGCCAAGCACAGATACGCAGTATTTT. Residues: CASSRSGPSTDTQYF.

The chain couples TRBV28 to TRBJ1-2, with 7 bases matching TRBD1. Per germline, CDR1 MDHEN and CDR2 SYDVKM. V was pared by 1 base and J by 4 bases, with 9 bases of the junction left unmatched. This CDR3 region has 16 residues. This CDR3 is CASSLSMGQSVYGYTF. The CDR3 DNA is TGTGCCAGCAGTTTATCCATGGGACAGTCCGTCTATGGCTACACCTTC.

The chain joins TRBV23-1 to TRBJ2-7; D possibly corresponds to TRBD1 (6 bases). TRBV23-1 is assigned to the ORF class and has an uncertain function. The length of the CDR3 is 15 residues. Trimming cost V 1 base and J 2 bases, with 12 bases left between them. For the CDR3, the DNA is TGCGCCAGCAGTCAATGGACCGGGACACCCTACGAGCAGTACTTC. Residues: CASSQWTGTPYEQYF.

The rearrangement links TRBV29-1 to TRBJ2-4; D ambiguous. V lost 7 bases, J lost 0 bases, and 10 bases lay in between. This CDR3 comprises 13 residues. Germline V gene data show CDR1 as SQVTM and CDR2 as ANQGSEA. The CDR3 is CSAAGSAKNIQYF. The CDR3 coding sequence is TGCAGCGCCGCAGGATCAGCCAAAAACATTCAGTACTTC.

The rearrangement links TRBV25-1 to TRBJ2-1; TRBD2 matches at 8 bases. V lost 5 bases, J lost 4 bases, and 7 bases stayed unmatched. The CDR3 is 15 residues long. Germline V CDR1 and CDR2: MGHDK, SYGVNS. CDR3 sequence: CASSKIGTRYNEQFF. The CDR3 coding sequence is TGTGCCAGCAGTAAAATCGGGACTAGATACAATGAGCAGTTCTTC.

The rearrangement links TRBV6-4 to TRBJ2-5; the D gene is possibly TRBD2 (6 bases). V lost 3 bases, J lost 4 bases, and 15 bases lay in between. Looked up from germline, CDR1 is MRHNA and CDR2 is SNTAGT. The CDR3 runs 15 residues. As DNA, the CDR3 is TGTGCCAGCAGTGAAATTGGGGGGTCGGGAGAGACCCAGTACTTC. Translating gives CASSEIGGSGETQYF.

This sequence joins TRBV5-1 and TRBJ2-7; possible D gene TRBD2, 5 bases. CDR3 length: 14 residues. The V end lost 4 bases, the J end lost 0 bases, and 11 bases lay between the germline ends. Germline-derived CDR1 and CDR2 are SGHRS and YFSETQ. CDR3 DNA sequence: TGCGCCAGCAGCGAGGTTGGGAGCTCCTACGAGCAGTACTTC. Translation: CASSEVGSSYEQYF. The complete variable domain, with remaining parts taken from reference TRBV5-1 and TRBJ2-7, reads KAGVTQTPRYLIKTRGQQVTLSCSPISGHRSVSWYQQTPGQGLQFLFEYFSETQRNKGNFPGRFSGRQFSNSRSEMNVSTLELGDSALYLCASSEVGSSYEQYFGPGTRLTVT.

This sequence joins TRBV27 and TRBJ2-4, with 8 bases fitting TRBD1. The CDR3 totals 18 residues. Trimming took 4 bases from V and 7 from J; bases not matched to a gene: 18. Germline V gives CDR1 MNHEY, CDR2 SMNVEV (reference sequence). The CDR3 coding sequence is TGTGCCAGCAGTTCAGGGACAGGAGCCGCTCGAGTCCAGAACATTCAGTACTTC. It is translated as CASSSGTGAARVQNIQYF.

The CDR3 coding sequence is TGTGCCAGCAGCGTAGTGCCCACACTAGCGGGAGGATTTGATGAGCAGTTCTTC. Translation gives CASSVVPTLAGGFDEQFF. The chain links TRBV9 to TRBJ2-1, with TRBD2 identical over 12 bases. V shed 0 bases and J 8 bases; nucleotides not matched to a gene: 12. The CDR3 is 18 amino acids. Germline CDR1 and CDR2: SGDLS and YYNGEE. The complete variable domain, with remaining parts taken from reference TRBV9 and TRBJ2-1, reads DSGVTQTPKHLITATGQRVTLRCSPRSGDLSVYWYQQSLDQGLQFLIQYYNGEERAKGNILERFSAQQFPDLHSELNLSSLELGDSALYFCASSVVPTLAGGFDEQFFGPGTRLTVL.

The genes are TRBV21-1 and TRBJ1-2. TRBV21-1 is reported as a pseudogene. This CDR3 is built from 15 residues. The CDR3 here is CASSKDFASEEGYTF. CDR3 bases: TGTGCCAGCAGCAAAGATTTTGCCTCCGAGGAAGGCTACACCTTC.

The chain links TRBV6-4 to TRBJ2-1, with D perhaps matching TRBD1 (6 bases). V was shortened by 4 bases and J by 7 bases, with 11 bases between the two germline ends. In germline, CDR1 is MRHNA, CDR2 SNTAGT. This CDR3 has 13 residues. The CDR3 is CASSVDRQNEQFF. CDR3 DNA: TGTGCCAGCAGTGTGGACAGACAGAATGAGCAGTTCTTC.

The count of this clone is one. Sequence at one end of the junction differs from germline and may be a read error. The rearrangement uses TRBV6-5 and TRBJ2-7, with 9 bases matching TRBD1. The CDR3 extends over 15 amino acids. CDR1 is MNHEY, CDR2 SVGAGI, per germline. In nucleotides, the CDR3 is TGTGCCAGCAGTGACTCCGGGACAGGGTCCTACGAGCAGTACTTC. Residues: CASSDSGTGSYEQYF.

The rearrangement joins TRBV18 to TRBJ2-1; TRBD2 might be the D (6 bases). Deletions cut 0 bases from V and 2 bases from J, with 11 bases between. Germline values: CDR1 KGHSH, CDR2 LQKENI. The CDR3 length is 16 residues. The CDR3 nucleotides are TGTGCCAGCTCACCACCGGCAGTAGCGGCCTACAATGAGCAGTTCTTC. Residues: CASSPPAVAAYNEQFF.